Listed below are T cell receptor beta chains from one sample, sequenced in a study of T cells in Graves' hyperthyroidism and ophthalmopathy. MiXCR was run by TCRdb on the multiplex PCR reads, yielding one entry per CDR3 protein. Altogether 410,000 or so distinct CDR3 sequences are present, roughly 14% being singletons, with the ten largest covering 13%. Sequenced: blood. These receptors came from a man aged 18 to 30 with Graves' ophthalmopathy. CDR3s include the opening cysteine and the closing phenylalanine or tryptophan. A D gene is named only where the DNA matches it firmly. Some rows have no size entry. The others give once, few or many, or a class for an expanded clone.

- | TRBJ1-4 | 14 | TRBV6-5 | - | CASSHRTFDEKLFF | TGTGCCAGCAGTCACAGGACCTTCGATGAAAAACTGTTTTTT
- | TRBJ1-1 | 13 | TRBV10-3 | many | CAIGGTANTEAFF | TGTGCCATCGGCGGGACGGCGAACACTGAAGCTTTCTTT
- | TRBJ2-3 | 13 | TRBV15 | - | CATSRDTSDTQYF | TGTGCCACCAGCAGAGATACGTCGGATACGCAGTATTTT
- | TRBJ2-1 | 14 | TRBV12-3/TRBV12-4 | few | CASSLWSSDNEQFF | TGTGCCAGCAGTTTATGGTCTAGCGACAATGAGCAGTTCTTC
TRBD1 | TRBJ1-5 | 16 | TRBV19 | - | CASSIDRGWDNQPQHF | TGTGCCAGTAGTATCGACAGGGGATGGGACAATCAGCCCCAGCATTTT
- | TRBJ1-2 | 14 | TRBV6-1 | many | CASSEVGGVYGYTF | TGTGCCAGCAGTGAAGTTGGAGGGGTATATGGCTACACCTTC
- | TRBJ1-4 | 14 | TRBV20-1 | many | CSARSTDSPEKLFF | TGCAGTGCTAGGTCTACGGACAGTCCCGAAAAACTGTTTTTT
TRBD1 | TRBJ1-1 | 13 | TRBV6-1 | many | CASRRGQEIEAFF | TGTGCCAGCAGGCGCGGACAGGAGATTGAAGCTTTCTTT
TRBD1 | TRBJ1-1 | 16 | TRBV5-1 | - | CASSLGNTGARTEAFF | TGCGCCAGCAGCTTGGGAAACACAGGGGCACGTACTGAAGCTTTCTTT
- | TRBJ2-5 | 14 | TRBV30 | few | CAWKGGRGPETQYF | TGTGCCTGGAAGGGGGGACGGGGACCAGAGACCCAGTACTTC
TRBD2 | TRBJ2-3 | 18 | TRBV5-1 | many | CASSPGTSGSLRTDTQYF | TGCGCCAGCAGCCCCGGGACTAGCGGGTCCCTAAGGACAGATACGCAGTATTTT
- | TRBJ1-1 | 17 | TRBV19 | few | CASSDVYRTSRNTEAFF | TGTGCCAGTAGCGACGTCTACCGGACCTCCCGCAACACTGAAGCTTTCTTT
TRBD1 | TRBJ1-1 | 17 | TRBV3-1 | many | CASSQEVGTGVYTEAFF | TGTGCCAGCAGCCAAGAAGTAGGGACAGGAGTTTACACTGAAGCTTTCTTT
TRBD2 | TRBJ2-1 | 19 | TRBV10-1 | many | CASSDHTPGLAGRGNEQFF | TGCGCCAGCAGCGACCATACTCCGGGACTAGCGGGAAGGGGTAATGAGCAGTTCTTC
- | TRBJ2-5 | 15 | TRBV3-1 | few | CASSQDNRGQETQYF | TGTGCCAGCAGCCAAGATAACCGGGGGCAAGAGACCCAGTACTTC
TRBD2 | TRBJ2-1 | 15 | TRBV5-4 | - | CASSLVGLAGGEQFF | TGTGCCAGCAGCTTGGTGGGCCTAGCGGGGGGTGAGCAGTTCTTC
- | TRBJ2-1 | 14 | TRBV5-1 | many | CASSLAGPYNEQFF | TGCGCCAGCAGCTTGGCCGGCCCATACAATGAGCAGTTCTTC
- | TRBJ1-1 | 12 | TRBV7-9 | many | CASSPQGFEAFF | TGTGCCAGCAGCCCCCAGGGTTTTGAAGCTTTCTTT
- | TRBJ2-1 | 12 | TRBV7-9 | many | CASSSGLNEQFF | TGTGCCAGCAGCTCGGGACTTAATGAGCAGTTCTTC
- | TRBJ1-3 | 16 | TRBV11-2 | many | CANSLVGRIPGNTIYF | TGTGCCAACAGCTTAGTCGGACGGATACCAGGAAACACCATATATTTT
- | TRBJ2-3 | 13 | TRBV10-3 | many | CATRDVVTDTQYF | TGTGCCACCCGGGACGTAGTCACAGATACGCAGTATTTT
TRBD2 | TRBJ2-7 | 16 | TRBV7-9 | once | CASSQEGPGLAVEQYF | TGTGCCAGCAGCCAAGAAGGCCCGGGACTAGCAGTCGAGCAGTACTTC
- | TRBJ1-2 | 13 | TRBV5-1 | many | CASSFQRLYGYTF | TGCGCCAGCAGCTTCCAGCGCCTCTATGGCTACACCTTC
TRBD2 | TRBJ2-7 | 14 | TRBV20-1 | - | CSARGGSGSYEQYF | TGCAGTGCTAGGGGCGGAAGCGGGAGCTACGAGCAGTACTTC
TRBD1 | TRBJ1-2 | 16 | TRBV5-5 | - | CASSPSPGTGGYGYTF | TGTGCCAGCAGCCCCAGTCCCGGGACAGGTGGCTATGGCTACACCTTC
TRBD1 | TRBJ2-7 | 13 | TRBV29-1 | many | CSVPLTGGNEQYF | TGCAGCGTCCCTTTGACAGGGGGCAACGAGCAGTACTTC
TRBD2 | TRBJ2-2 | 15 | TRBV7-3 | - | CASSSGATNTGELFF | TGTGCCAGCAGTAGCGGGGCCACGAACACCGGGGAGCTGTTTTTT
TRBD1 | TRBJ2-3 | 16 | TRBV6-1 | many | CASTPPPRGLLDTQYF | TGTGCCAGCACCCCACCTCCCAGGGGGCTCTTAGATACGCAGTATTTT
- | TRBJ1-5 | 14 | TRBV3-1 | many | CASSQDVGFQPQHF | TGTGCCAGCAGCCAAGATGTTGGGTTTCAGCCCCAGCATTTT
- | TRBJ1-1 | 13 | TRBV3-1 | many | CASSQDLSTEAFF | TGTGCCAGCAGCCAAGATCTTTCCACTGAAGCTTTCTTT
TRBD2 | TRBJ2-5 | 15 | TRBV20-1 | many | CSAREWTRGQGTQYF | TGCAGTGCTAGAGAGTGGACTAGGGGTCAGGGGACCCAGTACTTC
TRBD2 | TRBJ2-2 | 19 | TRBV5-1 | few | CASSPPRASGITYTGELFF | TGCGCCAGCAGCCCTCCCAGGGCTAGCGGGATTACTTACACCGGGGAGCTGTTTTTT
- | TRBJ2-7 | 14 | TRBV5-1 | many | CASTTGTSSYEQYF | TGCGCCAGTACAACCGGGACAAGCTCCTACGAGCAGTACTTC
- | TRBJ1-5 | 15 | TRBV3-1 | many | CASSQAGSRNQPQHF | TGTGCCAGCAGCCAAGCAGGGTCTCGCAATCAGCCCCAGCATTTT
- | TRBJ2-4 | 11 | TRBV20-1 | few | CSVYQGGIQYF | TGCAGTGTTTACCAGGGCGGCATTCAGTACTTC
- | TRBJ1-6 | 14 | TRBV7-8 | - | CASSAQGILSPLHF | TGTGCCAGCAGCGCACAGGGAATTCTTTCACCCCTCCACTTT
- | TRBJ2-5 | 13 | TRBV12-5 | - | CASARDFQETQYF | TGTGCTAGTGCCAGGGACTTTCAAGAGACCCAGTACTTC
- | TRBJ2-7 | 15 | TRBV19 | - | CASSIEGRGSYEQYF | TGTGCCAGTAGTATAGAGGGCAGGGGCTCCTACGAGCAGTACTTC
- | TRBJ1-4 | 15 | TRBV5-1 | few | CASSRRGVANEKLFF | TGCGCCAGCAGCCGTAGGGGAGTAGCTAATGAAAAACTGTTTTTT
TRBD1 | TRBJ2-1 | 15 | TRBV18 | many | CASSRGTEFYNEQFF | TGTGCCAGCTCACGGGGGACAGAGTTCTACAATGAGCAGTTCTTC
- | TRBJ1-1 | 13 | TRBV7-9 | many | CASSLGEDTEAFF | TGTGCCAGCAGCTTAGGCGAGGACACTGAAGCTTTCTTT
- | TRBJ2-2 | 12 | TRBV20-1 | - | CSATLSGGELFF | TGCAGTGCTACTCTTTCCGGCGGGGAGCTGTTTTTT
- | TRBJ2-5 | 14 | TRBV5-1 | many | CASSLTKHPETQYF | TGCGCCAGCAGCCTCACTAAACATCCCGAGACCCAGTACTTC
- | TRBJ2-3 | 16 | TRBV11-2 | many | CASSLVGREIGDTQYF | TGTGCCAGCAGCTTAGTCGGCCGGGAAATAGGAGATACGCAGTATTTT
- | TRBJ1-5 | 18 | TRBV10-2 | - | CASSEWGKGGLSNQPQHF | TGCGCCAGCAGTGAGTGGGGAAAGGGCGGACTTAGCAATCAGCCCCAGCATTTT